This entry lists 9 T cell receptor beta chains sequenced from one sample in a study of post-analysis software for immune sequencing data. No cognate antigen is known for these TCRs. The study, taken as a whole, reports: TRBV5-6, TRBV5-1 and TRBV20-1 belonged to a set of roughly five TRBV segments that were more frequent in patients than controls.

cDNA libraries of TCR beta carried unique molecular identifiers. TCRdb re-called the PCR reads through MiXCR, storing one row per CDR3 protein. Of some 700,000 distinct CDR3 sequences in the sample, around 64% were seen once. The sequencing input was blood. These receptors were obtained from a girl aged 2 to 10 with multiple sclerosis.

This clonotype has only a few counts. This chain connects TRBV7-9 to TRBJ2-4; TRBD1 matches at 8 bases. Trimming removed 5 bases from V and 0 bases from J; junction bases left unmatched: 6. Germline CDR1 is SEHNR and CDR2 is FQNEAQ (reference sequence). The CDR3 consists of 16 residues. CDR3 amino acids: CASSLRDRRAKNIQYF. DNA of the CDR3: TGTGCCAGCAGCCTCAGGGACAGGCGAGCCAAAAACATTCAGTACTTC.

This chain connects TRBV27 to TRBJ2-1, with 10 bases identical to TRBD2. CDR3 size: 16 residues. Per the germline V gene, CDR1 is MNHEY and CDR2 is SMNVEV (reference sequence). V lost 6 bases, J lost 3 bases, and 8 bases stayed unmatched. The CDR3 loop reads CASSLGLAVFYNEQFF. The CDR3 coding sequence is TGTGCCAGCAGCCTCGGACTAGCGGTGTTCTACAATGAGCAGTTCTTC.

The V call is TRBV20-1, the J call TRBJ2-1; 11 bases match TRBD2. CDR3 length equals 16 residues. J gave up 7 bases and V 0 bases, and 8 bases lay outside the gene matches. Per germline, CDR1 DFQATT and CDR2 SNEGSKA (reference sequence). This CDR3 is CSARDPTSGGKNEQFF. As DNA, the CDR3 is TGCAGTGCTAGAGATCCTACTAGCGGGGGTAAGAATGAGCAGTTCTTC.

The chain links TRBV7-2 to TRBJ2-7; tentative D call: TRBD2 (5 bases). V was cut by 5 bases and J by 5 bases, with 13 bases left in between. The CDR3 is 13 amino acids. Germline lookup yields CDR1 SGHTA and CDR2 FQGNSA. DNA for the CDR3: TGTGCCAGCAGCAGGTGGGCGGAGGACGAGCAGTACTTC. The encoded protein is CASSRWAEDEQYF.

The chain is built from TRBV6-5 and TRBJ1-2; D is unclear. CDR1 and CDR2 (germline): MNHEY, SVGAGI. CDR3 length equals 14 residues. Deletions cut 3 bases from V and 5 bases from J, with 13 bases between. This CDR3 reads CASSYQDLGYGYTF. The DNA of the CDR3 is TGTGCCAGCAGTTATCAGGATTTAGGGTATGGCTACACCTTC.

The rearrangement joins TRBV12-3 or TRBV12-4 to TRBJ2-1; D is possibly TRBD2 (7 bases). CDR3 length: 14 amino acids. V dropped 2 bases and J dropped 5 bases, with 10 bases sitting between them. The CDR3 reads CASSLRGGDNEQFF. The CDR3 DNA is TGTGCCAGCAGTTTAAGGGGGGGGGACAATGAGCAGTTCTTC.

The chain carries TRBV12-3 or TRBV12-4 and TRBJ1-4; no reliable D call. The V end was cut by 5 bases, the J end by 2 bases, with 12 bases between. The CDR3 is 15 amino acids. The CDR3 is CASSTLPGTNEKLFF. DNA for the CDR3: TGTGCCAGCAGTACCTTGCCCGGGACTAATGAAAAACTGTTTTTT.

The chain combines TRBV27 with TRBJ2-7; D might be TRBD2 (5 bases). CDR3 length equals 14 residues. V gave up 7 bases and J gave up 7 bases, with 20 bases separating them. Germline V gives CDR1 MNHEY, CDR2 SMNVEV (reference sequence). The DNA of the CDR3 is TGTGCCAGCAACCCCGGAGCGGCCTACAATGAGCAGTACTTC. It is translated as CASNPGAAYNEQYF.

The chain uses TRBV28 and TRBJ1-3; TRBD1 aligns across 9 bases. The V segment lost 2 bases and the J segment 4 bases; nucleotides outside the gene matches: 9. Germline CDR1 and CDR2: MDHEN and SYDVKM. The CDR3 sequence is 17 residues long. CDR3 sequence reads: CASSLVRTGVSGNTIYF. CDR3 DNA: TGTGCCAGCAGTTTAGTAAGGACAGGGGTATCCGGAAACACCATATATTTT.